Many counts were recorded for the clone carrying this T cell receptor beta chain. The antigen is not known. Construction of the TCR beta libraries employed iRepertoire HTBI primers in conjunction with Arm-PCR of CDR3 regions. Via MiXCR, TCRdb re-called the multiplex PCR reads, giving one row per CDR3 protein. The sample shows some 490,000 distinct CDR3 sequences, approximately 12% of them seen only once. The data originate from a study of regulatory T cells in long-lasting Graves disease. Study conclusions and caveats: Accuracy was possibly reduced by small sample size.

The V and J ends lost 1 base and 8 bases, in that order; junction bases with no gene match: 10. The CDR3 runs 15 residues. CDR1 MGHRA and CDR2 YSYEKL come from the germline V gene. Time point of the sample: newly diagnosed GD, antithyroid drugs for less than 3 months. TCR sequences were obtained from RNA taken from PBMCs. Patient provenance is recorded as an endocrinology department in Xi'an, China. The same sample was also studied in work on T cells in Graves' hyperthyroidism and ophthalmopathy.

The chain employs TRBV4-1 and TRBJ1-1, with TRBD1 matching over 7 bases. The receptor was isolated from a woman aged 30 to 39 with Graves disease. The input for sequencing was peripheral blood mononuclear cells (PBMCs), taken at new diagnosis, from a patient treated with antithyroid drugs. The chain's CDR3 is CASSQAQGGWTEAFF. The CDR3 DNA is TGCGCCAGCAGCCAAGCTCAGGGGGGGTGGACCGAAGCTTTCTTT.